This passage covers 19 T cell receptor beta chains from one sample sequenced in a study of cytomegalovirus exposure and HLA in healthy donors (dated by TCRdb to the late 2010s). Libraries were constructed by the immunoSEQ multiplex PCR assay. The multiplex PCR relied on a mix of 60 forward primers for TCR Vbeta segments and 13 reverse primers for TCR Jbeta segments. TCRdb provides this immuneACCESS table in a form limited to in-frame rearrangements. Some clones are lacking; in checked studies, under half of them reflect an unresolved V gene, and why the rest are absent is not known. Recorded for this sample are 210,000 or so clones; 75% to 85% of them occurred a single time. The top ten clones comprise roughly 1.3% of the sample. Sample: PBMCs. These receptors originate from a girl aged 5-17 years in good health and CMV-seronegative.

V and J are TRBV7-3 and TRBJ2-3, with TRBD2 as a possible D gene (6 bases). This CDR3 comprises 16 residues. V lost 7 bases, J lost 5 bases, and 22 bases lay in between. Per germline, CDR1 SGHTA and CDR2 FQGTGA. The CDR3 is CASTPGPAGGRDTQYF. The CDR3 nucleotides are TGTGCCAGCACCCCCGGTCCAGCTGGGGGGAGAGATACGCAGTATTTT.

The gene calls are TRBV18 and TRBJ1-5, with a weak D call TRBD1 (5 bases). CDR1 and CDR2 from the germline V gene are KGHSH and LQKENI. The CDR3 runs 14 residues. The V gene lost 6 bases and the J gene lost 5 bases, with 14 bases spanning the gap. The CDR3 loop reads CASSPITGDQPQHF. The CDR3 DNA follows: TGTGCCAGCTCTCCCATTACAGGTGATCAGCCCCAGCATTTT.

The chain uses TRBV5-1 and TRBJ2-2; 7 bases align to TRBD2. Germline V gene data show CDR1 as SGHRS and CDR2 as YFSETQ. J was trimmed by 4 bases and V by 0 bases; bases with no gene match: 3. The CDR3 runs to 15 residues. The CDR3 reads CASSLDPSGTGELFF. The CDR3 region has the DNA TGCGCCAGCAGCTTGGACCCTAGCGGCACCGGGGAGCTGTTTTTT.

The CDR3 is CASSFPRGDTGELFF. CDR3 sequence (DNA): TGTGCCAGCAGTTTCCCCAGGGGGGACACCGGGGAGCTGTTTTTT. V gene TRBV28 combines with J gene TRBJ2-2, with D perhaps matching TRBD1 (7 bases). Germline lookup yields CDR1 MDHEN and CDR2 SYDVKM. V shed 3 bases and J shed 3 bases, with 11 bases lying between them. The length of the CDR3 is 15 residues.

The V call is TRBV5-6, the J call TRBJ1-2; 9 bases match TRBD1. The CDR3 runs 15 residues. The germline V gene encodes CDR1 SGHDT and CDR2 YYEEEE. The V segment lost 1 base and the J segment 4 bases; nucleotides outside the gene matches: 5. The CDR3 coding sequence is TGTGCCAGCAGCTTGACGGGACAGGGTTTCTATGGCTACACCTTC. As protein: CASSLTGQGFYGYTF. Based on the CDR3 plus reference TRBV5-6 and TRBJ1-2, the full variable domain is DAGVTQSPTHLIKTRGQQVTLRCSPKSGHDTVSWYQQALGQGPQFIFQYYEEEERQRGNFPDRFSGHQFPNYSSELNVNALLLGDSALYLCASSLTGQGFYGYTFGSGTRLTVV.

This chain uses TRBV19 with TRBJ2-1; no definite D call. From germline, CDR1 is LNHDA and CDR2 SQIVND (reference sequence). The CDR3 contains 13 residues. The V end was cut by 5 bases, the J end by 10 bases, with 15 bases between. The CDR3 sequence: CASSPTYSREQFF. CDR3 sequence (DNA): TGTGCCAGTAGTCCTACTTACTCGAGGGAGCAGTTCTTC.

The CDR3 DNA reads as TGTGCCAGCAGCCCCCCTAAGGAGACCCAGTACTTC. Encoded protein: CASSPPKETQYF. V is TRBV7-2 and J is TRBJ2-5; D is undetermined. V lost 5 bases, J lost 5 bases, and 9 bases lay in between. Per the germline V gene, CDR1 is SGHTA and CDR2 is FQGNSA. This CDR3 has 12 amino acids.

This clone was counted only a few times. The gene calls are TRBV4-1 and TRBJ1-1; 9 nucleotides line up with TRBD1. The CDR3 is 15 amino acids. CDR1 and CDR2 from the germline V gene are MGHRA and YSYEKL. V dropped 3 bases and J dropped 0; count of bases not matched to a gene: 2. In nucleotides, the CDR3 is TGCGCCAGCAGCCAGCGGACAGGGGTGAACACTGAAGCTTTCTTT. Translation: CASSQRTGVNTEAFF.

The chain is built from TRBV7-3 and TRBJ2-1; 9 nucleotides line up with TRBD1. The CDR3 has 19 residues. The trim removed 5 bases at V and 8 bases at J, leaving 22 bases unmatched. Looked up from germline, CDR1 is SGHTA and CDR2 is FQGTGA. The CDR3 DNA reads TGTGCCAGCAGCGCTCCCGGGACAGGGCTACAACTTGGCGGAGATGAGCAGTTCTTC. The encoded protein is CASSAPGTGLQLGGDEQFF.

The CDR3 sequence is CASSSGQRMNTIYF. Here the CDR3 DNA reads TGTGCCAGTAGTAGCGGACAGCGCATGAACACCATATATTTT. This chain links TRBV19 with TRBJ1-3; TRBD1 is a possible D gene (6 bases). The germline V gene has CDR1 LNHDA and CDR2 SQIVND (reference sequence). This CDR3 comprises 14 residues. The V and J ends lost 4 bases and 7 bases respectively, with 14 bases between them.

The V gene is TRBV5-4, the J gene TRBJ2-1, with 7 bases lining up with TRBD2. The CDR3 contains 15 residues. The germline V gene encodes CDR1 SGHNT and CDR2 YYREEE (reference sequence). With 4 bases clipped from V and 0 bases from J, the junction kept 4 bases outside the gene matches. The CDR3 sequence is CASSTGGFSYNEQFF. CDR3 bases: TGTGCCAGCAGCACGGGGGGATTCTCCTACAATGAGCAGTTCTTC.

The rearrangement links TRBV7-9 to TRBJ1-4, with D possibly TRBD1 on 6 matching bases. The V gene lost 5 bases and the J gene lost 0 bases, with 13 bases spanning the gap. This CDR3 spans 16 amino acids. Germline assignment: CDR1 SEHNR and CDR2 FQNEAQ (reference sequence). CDR3 loop: CASSRTVAATNEKLFF. The DNA for the CDR3 is TGTGCCAGCAGCCGGACAGTAGCAGCAACTAATGAAAAACTGTTTTTT.

This chain connects TRBV27 to TRBJ2-5, with D perhaps TRBD1 (6 bases). V was cut by 5 bases and J by 5 bases, with 15 bases left in between. The CDR3 extends over 14 amino acids. Germline V gene sequence: CDR1 MNHEY, CDR2 SMNVEV (reference sequence). CDR3 region: CASSLQGGEETQYF. For the CDR3, the DNA is TGTGCCAGCAGTCTACAAGGGGGAGAGGAGACCCAGTACTTC.

This clone has just one count. This chain uses TRBV27 with TRBJ1-1; perhaps TRBD1 as D (5 bases). This CDR3 is built from 16 residues. V gave up 4 bases and J gave up 1 base, with 16 bases separating them. Germline CDR1 and CDR2: MNHEY and SMNVEV (reference sequence). CDR3 amino acids: CASSSAVGGKNTEAFF. The CDR3 DNA is TGTGCCAGCAGTTCGGCCGTGGGGGGTAAGAACACTGAAGCTTTCTTT.

This clone has a single count. The chain has TRBV30 and TRBJ2-1; D might be TRBD2 (6 bases). The CDR3 has 14 residues. V was pared by 0 bases and J by 2 bases, with 8 bases between. Per the germline V gene, CDR1 is GTSNPN and CDR2 is SVGIG (reference sequence). In DNA form, the CDR3 reads TGTGCCTGGAGTGTATTAGCGGCCTACAATGAGCAGTTCTTC. It translates to CAWSVLAAYNEQFF.

The rearrangement uses TRBV7-9 and TRBJ2-1; tentative D call: TRBD1 (6 bases). The CDR3 is 14 residues long. V lost 4 bases, J lost 3 bases, and 10 bases lay in between. Per the germline V gene, CDR1 is SEHNR and CDR2 is FQNEAQ (reference sequence). The CDR3 loop is CASSSKDSYNEQFF. The CDR3, as DNA: TGTGCCAGCAGCTCAAAGGACAGCTACAATGAGCAGTTCTTC.

The chain uses TRBV18 and TRBJ1-5; 7 bases are shared with TRBD1. V lost 0 bases and J lost 7; bases outside the gene matches: 6. The CDR3 is made up of 15 amino acids. CDR1 and CDR2 from the germline V gene are KGHSH and LQKENI. The CDR3 region has the DNA TGTGCCAGCTCACCACCGGCAGCAGGGGGACAGCCCCAGCATTTT. It encodes CASSPPAAGGQPQHF.

The chain has TRBV7-9 and TRBJ2-7; D gene ambiguous. There are 12 residues in the CDR3. Germline-derived CDR1 and CDR2 are SEHNR and FQNEAQ (reference sequence). The CDR3 protein is CSGSQFGSEQYF. CDR3 bases: TGTTCCGGCAGCCAGTTTGGCTCCGAGCAGTACTTC.

This clone was seen a handful of times. The V call is TRBV5-1, the J call TRBJ1-4; a possible D gene is TRBD1 (6 bases). Germline V CDR1 and CDR2: SGHRS, YFSETQ. The V end lost 0 bases, the J end lost 8 bases, and 20 bases lay between the germline ends. The CDR3 covers 17 residues. The CDR3 here is CASSLEGRGTMTEKLFF. CDR3 nucleotides: TGCGCCAGCAGCTTGGAGGGTAGGGGGACAATGACCGAAAAACTGTTTTTT.